The sequence of this T cell receptor beta chain was determined in a study of regulatory T cells in long-lasting Graves disease. Library construction for TCR beta used iRepertoire HTBI primers and Arm-PCR of CDR3 regions. MiXCR, run by TCRdb on the multiplex PCR reads, gives a single entry per CDR3 protein. The repertoire has some 470,000 distinct CDR3 sequences, 20% to 25% of them found once; the top ten carry around 7%. Sample time point: persistent/refractory GD, antithyroid drugs over 5 years with positive TRAb. Researchers made the TCR library from RNA that was extracted from PBMCs. This TCR was sampled from a female donor with Graves disease. Material: peripheral blood mononuclear cells (PBMCs), obtained when the disease was refractory, from a patient treated with antithyroid drugs.

The CDR3 sequence is CASSYDLGAAEQYF. The CDR3 nucleotides are TGTGCCAGCAGTTACGATTTGGGGGCCGCCGAGCAGTACTTC. The J gene is TRBJ2-7, the V gene TRBV6-5, with D tentatively TRBD1 (6 bases). Trimming removed 2 bases at V and 6 bases at J, with 14 bases between. CDR3 size: 14 residues. The germline gives CDR1 MNHEY, CDR2 SVGAGI.